The present T cell receptor (beta chain) was sequenced within a study of cytomegalovirus exposure and HLA in healthy donors. Study details: In terms of ancestry, the Caucasian-associated cluster contained 75% to 90% of the roughly 400 genotyped donors.

PCR was performed using 60 Vbeta and 13 Jbeta primers. Measured with immunoSEQ multiplex PCR; TCRdb has only the in-frame clones, and not every one. The repertoire includes about 100,000 clones, around 84% of them detected once, and more than 1% sits in the top ten. On this clone: Its cognate antigen is unknown.

Findings and limits, study-wide: It was shown in a later analysis that HLA-associated TCR beta chains were more clonally expanded than other, equally common chains. Most TCR sequences showed up rarely, but some public TCRs showed up in many donors.

Trimming shortened V by 3 bases and J by 2 bases, and 12 bases separated the two germline ends. This CDR3 is built from 15 residues. Germline V gene sequence: CDR1 WSHSY, CDR2 SAAADI. The origin of this receptor is a woman younger than 30 in good health and CMV-seronegative. J is TRBJ2-3 and V is TRBV10-2; D might be TRBD1 (6 bases). Source material: PBMCs. The CDR3 protein is CASSEMRGITDTQYF. As DNA, the CDR3 is TGCGCCAGCAGTGAAATGAGGGGGATCACAGATACGCAGTATTTT.